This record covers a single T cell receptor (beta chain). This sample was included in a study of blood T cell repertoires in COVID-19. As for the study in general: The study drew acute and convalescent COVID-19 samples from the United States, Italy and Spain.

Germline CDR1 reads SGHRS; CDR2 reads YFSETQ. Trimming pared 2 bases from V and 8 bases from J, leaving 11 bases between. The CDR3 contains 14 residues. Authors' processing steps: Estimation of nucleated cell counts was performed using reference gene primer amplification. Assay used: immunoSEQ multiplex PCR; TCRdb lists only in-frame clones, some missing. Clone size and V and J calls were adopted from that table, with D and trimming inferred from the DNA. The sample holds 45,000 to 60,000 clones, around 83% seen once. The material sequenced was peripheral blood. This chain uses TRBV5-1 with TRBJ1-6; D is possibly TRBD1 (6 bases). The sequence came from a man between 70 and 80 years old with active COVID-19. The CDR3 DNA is TGCGCCAGCAGCTTAACAGGGAATGATTCACCCCTCCACTTT. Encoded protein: CASSLTGNDSPLHF.